This T cell receptor beta chain came from a study of graft-versus-host responses after intestinal transplantation. Background on the study: For approximately 3 years after anti-thymocyte globulin induction, all recipients took tacrolimus and steroids.

Using immunoSEQ multiplex PCR, the repertoire was profiled, and TCRdb retains in-frame clones only, with some absent. The sample records over 100,000 clones, about 92% being singletons. This clone is a singleton in its sample. Antigen: not known. Study-wide findings and caveats: There was an association between peak levels of circulating GvH clones and early post-transplant HvG declines.

The specimen was unstimulated CD8+ T cells sorted from spleen or lymph node cells, collected before transplant. This receptor was identified in a human donor who was the organ donor for an intestinal transplant.

CDR3 sequence: CASRGARNPYNEQFF. CDR3 DNA sequence: TGTGCCAGCAGGGGCGCGCGGAATCCCTACAATGAGCAGTTCTTC. V and J are TRBV28 and TRBJ2-1; D is unresolved. The germline V gene has CDR1 MDHEN and CDR2 SYDVKM. V lost 6 bases and J lost 2, with 14 bases in between. This CDR3 region has 15 residues.